This TCR beta chain was obtained from a study of CD8 T cells in Susac syndrome. The germline gives CDR1 SGDLS, CDR2 YYNGEE. The CDR3 loop spans 15 amino acids. V dropped 3 bases and J dropped 6 bases, with 16 bases sitting between them. Random hexamers were used to reverse transcribe an amount of roughly 0.5 to 1 ug RNA. A single record per CDR3 protein comes from TCRdb applying MiXCR to the immunoSEQ multiplex PCR reads. The sample records hundreds of thousands of distinct CDR3 sequences, 95% to 97% being singletons. The clonotype comes from a human donor with Susac syndrome. Sequences were obtained from CD4+ T cells from PBMCs. The chain is built from TRBV9 and TRBJ2-1; D might be TRBD2 (7 bases). CDR3 loop: CASSDGGGGRNEQFF. The CDR3 region has the DNA TGTGCCAGCAGCGATGGGGGGGGCGGCCGCAATGAGCAGTTCTTC. The whole variable domain, remainder taken from reference TRBV9 and TRBJ2-1, is DSGVTQTPKHLITATGQRVTLRCSPRSGDLSVYWYQQSLDQGLQFLIQYYNGEERAKGNILERFSAQQFPDLHSELNLSSLELGDSALYFCASSDGGGGRNEQFFGPGTRLTVL.